The present TCR beta chain was sequenced within a study of tumour-infiltrating T cells in Burkitt lymphoma (dated by TCRdb to about 2020). Some background on the complete study: Clinical outcome was correlated with TCR repertoire data, and overall and progression-free survival were found to be predicted by productive clonality independently of established prognosticators, including age at diagnosis.

V loses 2 bases of germline sequence and J loses 5 bases, and the interval between the two ends is 6 bases. Per the germline V gene, SGHRS is the CDR1 and YFSETQ is the CDR2. The CDR3 runs 12 residues from the cysteine to the phenylalanine. Left in the record is the CDR3 DNA by itself, 36 bases read in frame from the first base. Library preparation was by the immunoSEQ multiplex PCR assay. Imported from immuneACCESS, the table was reduced by TCRdb to in-frame sequences with V and J called. These copies leave out some clones; in studies compared against another copy, an unresolved V gene accounts for under half, and the cause of the remainder is not known. The sample table contains 5,600 or so clones; only one count was recorded for 15% to 20% of them. The ten largest account for roughly 13% of the sample. This clone was found a few times. Its antigen is currently not known. No per-base quality is available; no much larger clone lies one base away.

The receptor's source is a human donor with diffuse large B-cell lymphoma. The sequencing input was tumor tissue. This chain is built from TRBV5-1 and TRBJ2-3; the D gene remains uncertain. CDR3 protein: CASSLYGDTQYF. The nucleotide sequence reads TGCGCCAGCAGCTTATATGGAGATACGCAGTATTTT.